Given below is one T cell receptor beta chain in context. This sample includes further DNA sequences coding for the same CDR3. These data come from a study of control samples from healthy donors and cancer patients. Germline loops: CDR1 SQVTM, CDR2 ANQGSEA. After removal of 6 bases from V and 1 base from J, the junction contained 5 bases not matched to a gene. This CDR3 is 14 amino acids long. TCRdb keeps only in-frame clones here, not all; method: immunoSEQ multiplex PCR. This sample yields 45,000 to 55,000 clones, of which approximately 95% are seen a single time; 2.4% belongs to the top ten. The rearrangement links TRBV29-1 to TRBJ2-1; 8 bases line up with TRBD2. The sample taken for sequencing was blood. The clonotype was recovered from a man aged 25 to 40 in good health. Here the CDR3 DNA reads TGCAGCGTCGAAACTAGCGGATCCTACAATGAGCAGTTCTTC. This encodes CSVETSGSYNEQFF.